One TCR beta chain is described in this entry. Its cognate antigen is unknown. Researchers attached unique molecular identifiers to individual cDNA molecules. MiXCR was run by TCRdb on the 5' RACE reads, yielding one entry per CDR3 protein. The repertoire holds tens of thousands of distinct CDR3 sequences, with around 9.3% as singletons. This sample stems from a study of early T cells in non-severe SARS-CoV-2 infection. Study summary: Sequencing of bulk RNA from unsorted whole blood was done, without chain pairing.

General study points: Matches to VDJdb favored anti-spike CD8 responses and missed private and CD4 specificities.

The sample was whole blood. This clonotype was sampled from an adult who was a healthcare worker with PCR-confirmed SARS-CoV-2 infection or an uninfected control (not recorded which).

The CDR3 here is CASSSTDADTQYF. The CDR3 coding sequence is TGTGCCAGCAGCTCGACAGACGCAGATACGCAGTATTTT. The chain joins TRBV12-3 or TRBV12-4 to TRBJ2-3; D is perhaps TRBD1 (5 bases). The CDR3 length is 13 residues. Trimming stripped 6 bases from V and 4 bases from J, with 11 bases between.